Below, 20 T cell receptor beta chains from the same sample are listed, as sequenced in a study of blood T cell repertoires in COVID-19. Produced via immunoSEQ multiplex PCR; TCRdb's table is partial and in-frame only. This sample has about 110,000 clones, with around 64% found just once. Sample: peripheral blood. The receptors come from a woman in her thirties or forties with acute or convalescent COVID-19.

The chain recombines TRBV4-1 with TRBJ1-4; 9 nucleotides line up with TRBD1. V was clipped by 3 bases and J by 7 bases; unmatched bases: 3. The CDR3 totals 14 residues. Germline values: CDR1 MGHRA, CDR2 YSYEKL. The CDR3 reads CASSHGDRAEKLFF. In DNA form, the CDR3 reads TGCGCCAGCAGCCATGGGGACAGGGCTGAAAAACTGTTTTTT.

The rearrangement joins TRBV2 to TRBJ2-3, with 12 positions matching TRBD1. CDR3 length: 14 amino acids. Per germline, CDR1 SNHLY and CDR2 FYNNEI. V dropped 9 bases and J dropped 6; count of bases not matched to a gene: 7. The CDR3 loop is CASNLGTGGDTQYF. The CDR3 DNA follows: TGTGCCAGTAACCTGGGGACAGGGGGCGATACGCAGTATTTT.

This chain connects TRBV5-6 to TRBJ1-6; 9 bases fit TRBD1. CDR3 length equals 14 residues. CDR1 is SGHDT and CDR2 is YYEEEE in the germline V gene. Trimming removed 4 bases from V and 8 bases from J; junction bases left unmatched: 4. DNA of the CDR3: TGTGCCAGCAGCGAGGACAGGGGTTATTCACCCCTCCACTTT. It specifies CASSEDRGYSPLHF.

V usage is TRBV12-3 or TRBV12-4 and J usage is TRBJ2-2, with D hard to call. V was clipped by 3 bases and J by 7 bases, with 9 bases between them. The CDR3 extends over 13 amino acids. The DNA for the CDR3 is TGTGCCAGCAGTTTTGCCACTGGCGGGGAGCTGTTTTTT. Protein: CASSFATGGELFF.

This sequence joins TRBV24-1 and TRBJ2-3, with D perhaps TRBD1 (5 bases). The CDR3 spans 11 residues. V lost 10 bases and J lost 4, with 8 bases in between. Germline loops: CDR1 KGHDR, CDR2 SFDVKD. CDR3 sequence reads: CATQGPDTQYF. The CDR3, as DNA: TGTGCCACGCAGGGCCCAGATACGCAGTATTTT.

The chain recombines TRBV9 with TRBJ2-1; 9 positions agree with TRBD2. The CDR3 extends over 15 amino acids. Unmatched junction bases numbered 9, after V lost 6 bases and J lost 5 bases. The germline CDR1 and CDR2 sequences are SGDLS and YYNGEE. The CDR3 here is CASTPRLAGNNEQFF. The CDR3 DNA is TGTGCCAGCACCCCCAGGCTAGCGGGGAACAATGAGCAGTTCTTC.

This clone was found a few times. The J gene is TRBJ1-2, the V gene TRBV9, with D uncertain. CDR1 is SGDLS, CDR2 YYNGEE, per germline. The CDR3 covers 14 residues. Trimming stripped 0 bases from V and 8 bases from J, with 14 bases between. This CDR3 is CASSVDVLPRGYTF. The CDR3, as DNA: TGTGCCAGCAGCGTAGATGTTCTCCCGCGGGGCTACACCTTC.

This sequence joins TRBV15 and TRBJ2-3; D remains unclear. Between the trimmed V and J ends, which lost 0 bases and 4 bases, there was a span of 11 bases. Germline assignment: CDR1 LNHNV and CDR2 YYDKDF (reference sequence). The CDR3 covers 15 residues. CDR3 DNA: TGTGCCACCAGCAGAGATCGAGGCAGCCCAGATACGCAGTATTTT. This codes for CATSRDRGSPDTQYF. Together with reference TRBV15 and TRBJ2-3, the CDR3 gives the full variable domain: DAMVIQNPRYQVTQFGKPVTLSCSQTLNHNVMYWYQQKSSQAPKLLFHYYDKDFNNEADTPDNFQSRRPNTSFCFLDIRSPGLGDTAMYLCATSRDRGSPDTQYFGPGTRLTVL.

J is TRBJ2-7 and V is TRBV25-1; 10 nucleotides match TRBD1. Germline V gene sequence: CDR1 MGHDK, CDR2 SYGVNS. The trim removed 4 bases at V and 7 bases at J, leaving 10 bases unmatched. CDR3 length: 15 residues. CDR3 bases: TGTGCCAGCAGTGGCCTAGCGGACAGGGGGGAAGAGCAGTACTTC. It translates to CASSGLADRGEEQYF.

CDR3 DNA: TGTGCCAGCAGCTTAGGGGGACAGGGCCAAGAGACCCAGTACTTC. This encodes CASSLGGQGQETQYF. This chain links TRBV7-9 with TRBJ2-5; 9 bases line up with TRBD1. V lost 1 base to trimming and J lost 1 base; unmatched junction nucleotides: 1. Germline-derived CDR1 and CDR2 are SEHNR and FQNEAQ (reference sequence). The CDR3 contains 15 residues.

This rearrangement joins TRBV28 to TRBJ2-1; 10 bases are shared with TRBD1. The trim removed 6 bases at V and 12 bases at J, leaving 8 bases unmatched. This CDR3 comprises 13 residues. Germline CDR1 reads MDHEN; CDR2 reads SYDVKM. The CDR3 protein is CASRLETGGGQFF. The CDR3 bases are TGTGCCAGCAGACTGGAGACAGGGGGCGGGCAGTTCTTC.

The chain has TRBV5-4 and TRBJ2-3; 11 nucleotides line up with TRBD1. J gave up 2 bases and V 4 bases, and 9 bases lay outside the gene matches. Looked up from germline, CDR1 is SGHNT and CDR2 is YYREEE (reference sequence). This CDR3 region has 17 residues. CDR3 region: CASSPDGQGALTDTQYF. For the CDR3, the DNA is TGTGCCAGCAGCCCAGATGGACAGGGGGCCCTCACAGATACGCAGTATTTT.

The V call is TRBV6-5, the J call TRBJ1-5, with a tentative D call TRBD1 (6 bases). Germline V gene lookup returns CDR1 MNHEY and CDR2 SVGAGI. Trimming stripped 9 bases from V and 3 bases from J, with 12 bases between. The CDR3 runs 13 residues. In DNA form, the CDR3 reads TGTGCCAGTACGACAGGTTACAATCAGCCCCAGCATTTT. Protein: CASTTGYNQPQHF.

The CDR3 DNA reads as TGTGCCAGCAGGACCCAGAATTTCGGACAGTCACCCCTCCACTTT. This gives the protein CASRTQNFGQSPLHF. The chain has TRBV6-5 and TRBJ1-6; D is perhaps TRBD1 (6 bases). The CDR3 is 15 residues long. V gave up 6 bases and J gave up 10 bases, with 19 bases separating them. Germline assignment: CDR1 MNHEY and CDR2 SVGAGI.

The V gene is TRBV29-1, the J gene TRBJ1-1; 9 bases align to TRBD1. CDR3 size: 14 residues. V gave up 4 bases and J gave up 2 bases; unmatched junction bases: 5. Per the germline V gene, CDR1 is SQVTM and CDR2 is ANQGSEA. DNA for the CDR3: TGCAGCGTTGCCCCGACAGGGGGAAACACTGAAGCTTTCTTT. This codes for CSVAPTGGNTEAFF.

The gene calls are TRBV28 and TRBJ1-2; D unresolved. Trimming removed 5 bases at V and 8 bases at J, with 9 bases between. The CDR3 spans 11 residues. Germline CDR1 is MDHEN and CDR2 is SYDVKM. CDR3 in DNA: TGTGCCAGCAGTGAACTGGTGGGCTACACCTTC. It is translated as CASSELVGYTF.

The chain couples TRBV7-2 to TRBJ2-3, with 8 nucleotides matching TRBD2. Germline trimming cut 5 bases from V and 4 bases from J; bases unmatched to any gene: 8. CDR1 and CDR2 from the germline V gene are SGHTA and FQGNSA. The CDR3 runs 15 residues. The chain's CDR3 is CASSLRGGIADTQYF. The CDR3 DNA reads as TGTGCCAGCAGCCTGCGCGGGGGGATCGCAGATACGCAGTATTTT.

J is TRBJ2-4 and V is TRBV4-1; 7 bases are shared with TRBD1. The CDR3 runs to 14 residues. The ends lost 3 bases at V and 7 bases at J; junction bases unmatched: 6. Germline V gene lookup returns CDR1 MGHRA and CDR2 YSYEKL. The CDR3: CASSHVGQDNIQYF. CDR3 DNA: TGCGCCAGCAGCCACGTAGGACAGGATAACATTCAGTACTTC.

The chain combines TRBV6-6 with TRBJ2-7; possibly TRBD2 for D (5 bases). The CDR3 is 16 residues long. Trimming cost V 6 bases and J 1 base, with 19 bases left between them. Germline lookup yields CDR1 MNHNY and CDR2 SVGAGI (reference sequence). CDR3: CASSQPLRGESYEQYF. DNA for the CDR3: TGTGCCAGCAGCCAACCCCTCCGGGGTGAATCCTACGAGCAGTACTTC.

Many counts were recorded for this clone. The chain carries TRBV5-1 and TRBJ1-4, with 8 bases matching TRBD1. The germline V gene has CDR1 SGHRS and CDR2 YFSETQ. Losses at the gene ends were 5 bases for V and 5 bases for J; bases not matched to a gene: 5. The CDR3 consists of 14 residues. In DNA form, the CDR3 reads TGCGCCAGCAGTTGGCAGGGGGCAAATGAAAAACTGTTTTTT. This codes for CASSWQGANEKLFF.